This T cell receptor (beta chain) stems from a study of Graves' ophthalmopathy and Graves' hyperthyroidism. Under 3 months in duration, the ophthalmopathy in affected donors had moderate-to-severe activity, CAS ≥3 and NOSPECS ≥4. From RNA, the CDR3 regions of TCR beta chains were amplified and sequenced. The library came from an HTBI-primed first-round RT-PCR and a second-round multiplex PCR. Via MiXCR, TCRdb re-called the multiplex PCR reads, giving one row per CDR3 protein. The repertoire consists of about 480,000 distinct CDR3 sequences, with 13% to 15% occurring once and the leading ten covering approximately 9.8%. This clonotype was recorded at least ten times. Germline trimming cut 0 bases from V and 6 bases from J; bases unmatched to any gene: 8. Germline V gene lookup returns CDR1 SGHRS and CDR2 YFSETQ. This CDR3 is built from 16 residues.

J is TRBJ2-2 and V is TRBV5-1; 7 nucleotides agree with TRBD1. The TCR was taken from a woman in her twenties or thirties with Graves' ophthalmopathy. The specimen sequenced was blood. The CDR3 here is CASSLGYRGVAGELFF. CDR3 in DNA: TGCGCCAGCAGCTTGGGCTACAGGGGAGTAGCCGGGGAGCTGTTTTTT.